This paragraph covers one T cell receptor beta chain sequence. In the original analysis: The authors estimated nucleated cell counts from reference gene primer amplification. The protocol was immunoSEQ multiplex PCR, while the TCRdb copy is restricted to in-frame clones and leaves out a portion. V and J calls plus clone size are reproduced from that table; the DNA served to infer D and trimming. This sample has about 320,000 clones, with about 82% found just once. These data belong to a study of blood T cell repertoires in COVID-19. Study-level background: Spain, Italy and the United States supplied samples that represented acute and convalescent COVID-19. Sources were T cells, B-cell-depleted T cells, or PBMCs; the material itself was cDNA or gDNA.

The clonotype was recovered from a human donor in a cohort sampled during active COVID-19. Sequenced material: peripheral blood.

CDR3 region: CASSLIPGKGSPLHF. The CDR3 coding sequence is TGTGCCAGCAGCCTAATCCCCGGGAAGGGTTCACCCCTCCACTTT. This rearrangement joins TRBV7-3 to TRBJ1-6; D not certain. Between the trimmed V and J ends, which lost 5 bases and 9 bases, there was a span of 17 bases. The germline CDR1 and CDR2 sequences are SGHTA and FQGTGA. The CDR3 is 15 amino acids. The variable domain in full, completed from reference TRBV7-3 and TRBJ1-6, reads GAGVSQTPSNKVTEKGKYVELRCDPISGHTALYWYRQSLGQGPEFLIYFQGTGAADDSGLPNDRFFAVRPEGSVSTLKIQRTERGDSAVYLCASSLIPGKGSPLHFGNGTRLTVT.